A single sample is the source of the 27 T cell receptor beta chains below, sequenced in a study of blood T cell repertoires in COVID-19. Only in-frame clones appear in the TCRdb table, and some are missing; sequencing was by immunoSEQ multiplex PCR. The repertoire holds under 400,000 clones, with 90% as singletons. Sequencing was carried out using peripheral blood. The receptors originated from a woman in her twenties or thirties with COVID-19, enrolled during active disease.

The chain is built from TRBV5-1 and TRBJ2-5; 7 bases map to TRBD2. Per germline, CDR1 SGHRS and CDR2 YFSETQ. V was pared by 7 bases and J by 5 bases, with 8 bases of the junction left unmatched. This CDR3 region has 13 residues. For the CDR3, the DNA is TGCGCCAGCCGCTACCTGGGGGGGGAGACCCAGTACTTC. It codes for CASRYLGGETQYF.

CDR3 sequence: CASTYGTGVSYEQYF. The DNA for the CDR3 is TGTGCCAGCACCTATGGGACGGGAGTTTCCTACGAGCAGTACTTC. V is TRBV2 and J is TRBJ2-7; D might be TRBD2 (6 bases). There are 15 residues in the CDR3. Between the trimmed V and J ends, which lost 7 bases and 1 base, there was a span of 17 bases. CDR1 SNHLY and CDR2 FYNNEI come from the germline V gene.

The chain combines TRBV6-5 with TRBJ1-5, with 11 nucleotides matching TRBD1. V lost 7 bases, J lost 6 bases, and 5 bases stayed unmatched. The CDR3 sequence is 14 residues long. Germline CDR1 is MNHEY and CDR2 is SVGAGI. Here the CDR3 DNA reads TGTGCCAGCATTCGGACAGGGGGCGGTCAGCCCCAGCATTTT. It specifies CASIRTGGGQPQHF.

V gene TRBV11-2 combines with J gene TRBJ2-1; 13 positions match TRBD2. V trimming: 3 bases; J trimming: 8 bases; junction bases outside the gene matches: 10. The CDR3 is 17 residues long. The germline gives CDR1 SGHAT, CDR2 FQNNGV. CDR3 amino acids: CASSFTGLAGVKDEQFF. In DNA form, the CDR3 reads TGTGCCAGCAGCTTCACTGGACTAGCGGGAGTCAAGGATGAGCAGTTCTTC.

The genes are TRBV3-1 (or the pseudogene TRBV3-2) and TRBJ2-7; a possible D gene is TRBD2 (7 bases). With 0 bases removed from V and 3 bases from J, the gap between germline ends came to 18 bases. The CDR3 runs to 17 residues. Germline V gene data show CDR1 as LGHDT and CDR2 as YNNKEL (reference sequence). This CDR3 is CASSQDGGAGTFYEQYF. The CDR3 region has the DNA TGTGCCAGCAGCCAAGATGGGGGGGCGGGGACCTTCTACGAGCAGTACTTC.

The rearrangement links TRBV29-1 to TRBJ1-1; 7 positions agree with TRBD1. This CDR3 is 15 amino acids long. In germline, CDR1 is SQVTM, CDR2 ANQGSEA. The V segment lost 4 bases and the J segment 0 bases; nucleotides outside the gene matches: 8. The CDR3, as DNA: TGCAGCGTTGTTCTGACAGGGAATTTGAACACTGAAGCTTTCTTT. Its translation is CSVVLTGNLNTEAFF.

This chain links TRBV4-1 with TRBJ2-3; D may be TRBD2 (6 bases). The germline CDR1 and CDR2 sequences are MGHRA and YSYEKL. The V end lost 3 bases, the J end lost 0 bases, and 13 bases lay between the germline ends. The CDR3 covers 16 residues. In DNA form, the CDR3 reads TGCGCCAGCAGCCATCTTACTAGCAGGAGCACAGATACGCAGTATTTT. This gives the protein CASSHLTSRSTDTQYF.

The V and J genes are TRBV7-9 and TRBJ2-2; D remains ambiguous. CDR1 and CDR2 from the germline V gene are SEHNR and FQNEAQ (reference sequence). The CDR3 spans 15 residues. The germline V and J ends were trimmed by 2 bases and 8 bases, with 15 bases remaining between them. In DNA form, the CDR3 reads TGTGCCAGCAGCTTATCCTTGGCAGGTATAGGGGAGCTGTTTTTT. Its protein is CASSLSLAGIGELFF.

Here the CDR3 DNA reads TGTGCCAGCAGCCAGGGGACTAGCGGGAGCGTCACAGATACGCAGTATTTT. Its translation is CASSQGTSGSVTDTQYF. The chain couples TRBV5-4 to TRBJ2-3, with 14 bases fitting TRBD2. Germline V gene data show CDR1 as SGHNT and CDR2 as YYREEE (reference sequence). The J segment lost 2 bases and the V segment lost 4 bases, leaving 6 bases of the junction unmatched. CDR3 size: 17 residues.

The rearrangement uses TRBV6-6 and TRBJ1-6; D is uncertain. Between the trimmed V and J ends, which lost 7 bases and 9 bases, there was a span of 10 bases. This CDR3 is 12 amino acids long. Germline values: CDR1 MNHNY, CDR2 SVGAGI (reference sequence). CDR3 sequence (DNA): TGTGCCAGCACTGTCACCGGTTCACCCCTCCACTTT. This sequence encodes CASTVTGSPLHF.

Comments on this clone: The junction differs from germline at one of its ends, possibly a read error. The chain links TRBV6-5 to TRBJ1-1; 8 positions agree with TRBD1. Germline CDR1 reads MNHEY; CDR2 reads SVGAGI. The CDR3 length is 15 residues. This CDR3 is CASSPPGQVNTEAFF. The DNA of the CDR3 is TGTGCCAGCAGCCCCCCGGGACAGGTGAACACGGAAGCTTTCTTT.

This rearrangement joins TRBV28 to TRBJ2-3; a possible D gene is TRBD2 (6 bases). The CDR3 covers 14 residues. The V end was cut by 3 bases, the J end by 3 bases, with 10 bases between. Per the germline V gene, CDR1 is MDHEN and CDR2 is SYDVKM. This CDR3 is CASSFSGTTDTQYF. CDR3 sequence (DNA): TGTGCCAGCAGTTTTAGCGGTACGACAGATACGCAGTATTTT.

This clone was observed a handful of times. The chain joins TRBV10-1 to TRBJ2-7, with 10 bases matching TRBD2. The CDR3 has 17 residues. Losses at the gene ends were 6 bases for V and 1 base for J; bases not matched to a gene: 12. CDR1 is WNHNN, CDR2 SYGVQD, per germline (reference sequence). The CDR3 bases are TGCGCCAGCAGCTTTCTAGCGGGAGCAAGCGCGTCCTACGAGCAGTACTTC. It codes for CASSFLAGASASYEQYF.

V usage is TRBV11-2 and J usage is TRBJ2-1; D perhaps matches TRBD2 (5 bases). CDR3 length: 15 amino acids. With 5 bases removed from V and 5 bases from J, the gap between germline ends came to 16 bases. Looked up from germline, CDR1 is SGHAT and CDR2 is FQNNGV. CDR3 protein: CASSGLAVGHNEQFF. The CDR3 region has the DNA TGTGCCAGCAGCGGACTGGCGGTTGGGCACAATGAGCAGTTCTTC.

This rearrangement joins TRBV12-5 to TRBJ1-1, with a tentative D call TRBD1 (5 bases). The ends were cut back, 4 bases at V and 2 bases at J, with 11 bases in the middle. The CDR3 runs to 14 residues. The germline V gene has CDR1 LGHNT and CDR2 FRNRAP. The CDR3 nucleotides are TGTGCTAGTGGTTCGACAGTAGGTAACACTGAAGCTTTCTTT. Translated: CASGSTVGNTEAFF.

In its sample, this clone was seen once. The chain employs TRBV29-1 and TRBJ1-2, with 12 bases aligning to TRBD1. CDR1 and CDR2 (germline): SQVTM, ANQGSEA. CDR3 length equals 13 residues. Losses at the gene ends were 6 bases for V and 8 bases for J; bases not matched to a gene: 7. CDR3 nucleotides: TGCAGCGTCCCCGACGGGACAGGGGGCGGCTACACCTTC. Encoded protein: CSVPDGTGGGYTF. Full variable domain (rest looked up from reference TRBV29-1 and TRBJ1-2): SAVISQKPSRDICQRGTSLTIQCQVDSQVTMMFWYRQQPGQSLTLIATANQGSEATYESGFVIDKFPISRPNLTFSTLTVSNMSPEDSSIYLCSVPDGTGGGYTFGSGTRLTVV.

The rearrangement uses TRBV11-2 and TRBJ1-3; D is ambiguous. Germline V gene data show CDR1 as SGHAT and CDR2 as FQNNGV. This CDR3 is built from 15 residues. The V gene lost 5 bases and the J gene lost 4 bases, with 15 bases spanning the gap. CDR3 in amino acids: CASSPVAAPGNTIYF. In DNA, the CDR3 is TGTGCCAGCAGCCCCGTAGCCGCTCCGGGAAACACCATATATTTT.

This rearrangement joins TRBV27 to TRBJ2-7, with 11 bases aligning to TRBD2. CDR3 size: 14 residues. The J segment lost 6 bases and the V segment lost 6 bases, leaving 7 bases of the junction unmatched. Germline CDR1 MNHEY, CDR2 SMNVEV (reference sequence). In DNA, the CDR3 is TGTGCCAGCAGGGTAGCGGGAGGGCCTCCCGAGCAGTACTTC. This sequence encodes CASRVAGGPPEQYF.

This clone was recorded only once. This sequence joins TRBV5-1 and TRBJ1-2; a weak D match, TRBD1 (6 bases). CDR1 SGHRS and CDR2 YFSETQ come from the germline V gene. The CDR3 sequence is 13 residues long. Trimming took 0 bases from V and 7 from J, leaving 10 bases between them. The DNA of the CDR3 is TGCGCCAGCAGCTTGGACGGACAGCTTGGCTACACCTTC. Its protein is CASSLDGQLGYTF.

The chain has TRBV19 and TRBJ2-7, with TRBD1 as a possible D gene (7 bases). V lost 8 bases and J 5 bases, leaving 16 bases between the germline ends. The CDR3 loop spans 13 amino acids. Germline lookup yields CDR1 LNHDA and CDR2 SQIVND (reference sequence). The CDR3 nucleotides read TGTGCCAGTCAAACTCAGGGGGGACACGAGCAGTACTTC. Translating it yields CASQTQGGHEQYF.

V is TRBV19 and J is TRBJ2-5; 9 nucleotides agree with TRBD2. Germline loops: CDR1 LNHDA, CDR2 SQIVND (reference sequence). The junction had 12 bases not matched to a gene; V was cut back by 5 bases and J by 5 bases. The CDR3 has 16 residues. CDR3 in amino acids: CASSDPGGRAGETQYF. The CDR3 DNA reads TGTGCCAGTAGTGATCCCGGCGGGAGGGCCGGGGAGACCCAGTACTTC.

About this clone itself: A junction end diverges from the germline sequence, so it may reflect a read error. The chain joins TRBV6-4 to TRBJ2-7; 9 positions agree with TRBD1. The CDR3 totals 13 residues. Germline V gene lookup returns CDR1 MRHNA and CDR2 SNTAGT. The CDR3 nucleotides read TGTGCCAGCAGTGACTCGGACAGGGGCGGTCGGGACTTC. It yields the protein CASSDSDRGGRDF.

V usage is TRBV7-9 and J usage is TRBJ2-7; D is perhaps TRBD1 (6 bases). The length of the CDR3 is 13 residues. With 5 bases removed from V and 2 bases from J, the gap between germline ends came to 10 bases. CDR1 and CDR2 (germline): SEHNR, FQNEAQ (reference sequence). CDR3 bases: TGTGCCAGCAGCCGGGACAAAGCCTACGAGCAGTACTTC. Protein sequence: CASSRDKAYEQYF.

This rearrangement joins TRBV28 to TRBJ1-1; D gene uncertain. This CDR3 comprises 15 residues. Germline assignment: CDR1 MDHEN and CDR2 SYDVKM. V was shortened by 5 bases and J by 4 bases, with 17 bases between the two germline ends. In DNA, the CDR3 is TGTGCCAGCAGTCTTTCGTGGAACCGAGGCACTGAAGCTTTCTTT. This sequence encodes CASSLSWNRGTEAFF.

The chain links TRBV7-3 to TRBJ1-2; D possibly corresponds to TRBD1 (5 bases). V was trimmed by 1 base and J by 5 bases, leaving 14 bases between them. In germline, CDR1 is SGHTA, CDR2 FQGTGA. The CDR3 contains 15 residues. This CDR3 is CASSLNLGQGYGYTF. The DNA of the CDR3 is TGTGCCAGCAGCTTAAACTTAGGGCAGGGATATGGCTACACCTTC.

This clone was observed a single time. This chain links TRBV28 with TRBJ1-2; 8 bases match TRBD1. The CDR3 totals 14 residues. Per the germline V gene, CDR1 is MDHEN and CDR2 is SYDVKM. V shed 5 bases and J 4 bases; nucleotides not matched to a gene: 6. CDR3 nucleotides: TGTGCCAGCAGTAGCGACAGGGGTGTCTATGGCTACACCTTC. Protein product: CASSSDRGVYGYTF.

V usage is TRBV6-4 and J usage is TRBJ2-2, with TRBD1 identical over 8 bases. The CDR3 sequence is 14 residues long. Germline CDR1 MRHNA, CDR2 SNTAGT. Germline trimming cut 4 bases from V and 7 bases from J; bases unmatched to any gene: 5. The CDR3 reads CASSVDRGRGELFF. The CDR3 DNA reads TGTGCCAGCAGTGTTGACAGGGGTCGCGGGGAGCTGTTTTTT.